This T cell receptor (beta chain) was sequenced for a study of T cell responses to AZD1222 COVID-19 vaccine. Study conclusions and caveats: Without day 14 samples, only post-peak T cell repertoires were studied. The sample set comprised mostly white British donors with more females, and clonal diversity was possibly underestimated.

Sequencing used immunoSEQ multiplex PCR; TCRdb keeps in-frame clones, though not all of them. Found here are around 180,000 clones, about 89% of them singletons; the top ten hold 2.5% to 3%. About this clone itself: Its antigen is still unknown.

The V gene lost 5 bases and the J gene lost 5 bases, with 10 bases spanning the gap. This CDR3 spans 13 amino acids. From germline, CDR1 is SGHVS and CDR2 FQNEAQ. The clonotype comes from an adult in good health. The chain links TRBV7-8 to TRBJ2-1; D gene ambiguous. The source was peripheral blood, collected on day 0 of MenACWY control vaccination. The CDR3 sequence is CASSPDLNNEQFF. The DNA of the CDR3 is TGTGCCAGCAGCCCCGACCTGAACAATGAGCAGTTCTTC.